These T cell receptor beta chains were read from a single sample in a study of T cell responses to AZD1222 COVID-19 vaccine. Only in-frame clones appear in the TCRdb table, and some are missing; sequencing was by immunoSEQ multiplex PCR. This table has around 95,000 clones, over 75% appearing once. The source material was peripheral blood, sampled on day 0 of MenACWY control vaccination. These receptors came from an adult in good health. CDR3s include the opening cysteine and the closing phenylalanine or tryptophan. A clone size is listed for some rows: how often the clone was seen (once, few, many), or a class if it is expanded.

clone_size j_call v_call cdr3_aa
NA TRBJ2-2 TRBV5-8 CASNPARAHTGELFF
NA TRBJ1-4 TRBV7-7 CATSQFRGENEKLFF
NA TRBJ1-4 TRBV30 CAWGTGGVEKLFF
few TRBJ2-3 TRBV7-2 CASSLVLGGTDTQYF
NA TRBJ1-1 TRBV28 CASSLTGEWTEAFF
NA TRBJ2-7 TRBV7-9 CASSLVSGSLEQYF
NA TRBJ1-1 TRBV12-5 CASARTNTEAFF
NA TRBJ2-1 TRBV23-1 CASSQSEGRDEQFF
NA TRBJ1-5 TRBV28 CASSSRGAEYSNQPQHF
once TRBJ1-5 TRBV10-3 CATQGPGGSNQPQHF
NA TRBJ2-1 TRBV6-1 CASSEVLAYNEQFF
NA TRBJ2-3 TRBV10-2 CASSESRTGYSSTDTQYF
NA TRBJ2-7 TRBV7-2 CASSSSLGYEQYF
NA TRBJ1-1 TRBV7-9 CASSFVYFGSEAFF
NA TRBJ1-4 TRBV6-5 CASSYSGGNEKLFF
NA TRBJ2-3 TRBV5-6 CASSLWPAEPIHTDTQYF
NA TRBJ2-5 TRBV7-2 CASSLETSGQETQYF
NA TRBJ1-1 TRBV21-1 CASGQGACTEAFF
few TRBJ1-5 TRBV7-8 CASSPINGGQPQHF
once TRBJ1-4 TRBV10-3 CAISESSGGTNEKLFF